The present T cell receptor beta chain was sequenced within a study of Ad26.COV2.S vaccination and SARS-CoV-2 variants. Treatment defined: roughly 20 received Ad26.COV2.S at low or high dose, single or two shots; about five received placebo; per-sample allocation not given. The investigators took samples on day 63 after the first vaccine or placebo injection. Profiling relied on immunoSEQ multiplex PCR, and the TCRdb table lists in-frame clones only, not all of them. The sample records roughly 680,000 clones, 80% to 90% being singletons. Source: peripheral blood, taken in a trial of Ad26.COV2.S vaccine versus placebo. This clonotype was sampled from a person aged 18 to 65 who received the Ad26.COV2.S COVID-19 vaccine or a placebo.

CDR3 sequence: CAISPQIGQGNDEKLFF. CDR3 bases: TGTGCCATCAGTCCGCAGATCGGACAGGGGAATGATGAAAAACTGTTTTTT. The chain carries TRBV10-3 and TRBJ1-4; 9 bases are a match to TRBD1. Germline loops: CDR1 ENHRY, CDR2 SYGVKD. V was pared by 5 bases and J by 6 bases, with 13 bases of the junction left unmatched. The CDR3 runs to 17 residues.